A single sample is the source of the 25 T cell receptor beta chains below, sequenced in a study of blood T cell repertoires in COVID-19. Using immunoSEQ multiplex PCR, the repertoire was profiled, and TCRdb retains in-frame clones only, with some absent. The sample holds 350,000 to 400,000 clones, under 90% seen once. Sequenced: PBMCs or T cells enriched from blood (not recorded which). All receptors come from a woman under 40 who had recovered from COVID-19.

The chain has TRBV7-2 and TRBJ2-1, with 8 bases that match TRBD1. The V gene end was trimmed by 5 bases and the J gene end by 5 bases; junction bases not matched to a gene: 8. This CDR3 has 15 amino acids. The germline V gene encodes CDR1 SGHTA and CDR2 FQGNSA. CDR3 bases: TGTGCCAGCAGCCCGTTGACAGGGGCGGACAATGAGCAGTTCTTC. Protein product: CASSPLTGADNEQFF.

The genes are TRBV7-3 and TRBJ2-1; the match to TRBD2 covers 9 bases. CDR1 and CDR2 from the germline V gene are SGHTA and FQGTGA. V gave up 5 bases and J gave up 8 bases; unmatched junction bases: 4. The CDR3 runs to 13 residues. CDR3 sequence: CASSTGLADEQFF. CDR3 in DNA: TGTGCCAGCAGCACGGGACTAGCCGATGAGCAGTTCTTC.

The J gene is TRBJ2-1, the V gene TRBV19, with TRBD1 matching over 11 bases. The CDR3 has 17 residues. V was pared by 5 bases and J by 9 bases, with 15 bases of the junction left unmatched. CDR1 is LNHDA, CDR2 SQIVND, per germline (reference sequence). The CDR3 loop reads CASSAIPPGQGGLEQFF. The CDR3 bases are TGTGCCAGTAGTGCAATTCCACCGGGACAGGGGGGGCTTGAGCAGTTCTTC.

This clone was detected once. The V gene is TRBV11-1, the J gene TRBJ1-6; 12 nucleotides agree with TRBD1. This CDR3 is built from 16 residues. Losses at the gene ends were 0 bases for V and 9 bases for J; bases not matched to a gene: 3. Germline assignment: CDR1 SGHAT and CDR2 FQDESV (reference sequence). This CDR3 is CASSLARGQGASPLHF. The CDR3 DNA follows: TGTGCCAGCAGCTTAGCGCGGGGACAGGGGGCTTCACCCCTCCACTTT.

A few counts support this clone. The chain is built from TRBV7-2 and TRBJ1-2; TRBD1 agrees at 7 bases. CDR3 length: 16 amino acids. Germline V lookup: CDR1 SGHTA, CDR2 FQGNSA. The J segment lost 3 bases and the V segment lost 5 bases, leaving 12 bases of the junction unmatched. CDR3 residues: CASSTRQGFMDYGYTF. CDR3 nucleotide sequence: TGTGCCAGCAGCACGAGACAGGGTTTTATGGACTATGGCTACACCTTC.

The gene calls are TRBV7-8 and TRBJ2-5; 9 bases are shared with TRBD2. The length of the CDR3 is 14 residues. The junction had 3 bases not matched to a gene; V was cut back by 2 bases and J by 5 bases. CDR1 is SGHVS, CDR2 FQNEAQ, per germline. The DNA of the CDR3 is TGTGCCAGCAGCTTAAGGGCGGGGGGGGAGACCCAGTACTTC. It specifies CASSLRAGGETQYF.

This clone has just one count. The chain joins TRBV7-6 to TRBJ1-1; possible D gene TRBD1, 6 bases. V was pared by 5 bases and J by 1 base, with 14 bases between. Germline loops: CDR1 SGHVS, CDR2 FNYEAQ. The CDR3 extends over 15 amino acids. The CDR3: CASSLYTGSNTEAFF. Written as DNA, the CDR3 is TGTGCCAGCAGCCTTTATACAGGGTCGAACACTGAAGCTTTCTTT.

The rearrangement uses TRBV11-2 and TRBJ2-5; no reliable D call. In germline, CDR1 is SGHAT, CDR2 FQNNGV. The CDR3 sequence is 15 residues long. The V end lost 1 base, the J end lost 5 bases, and 14 bases lay between the germline ends. The CDR3 nucleotides read TGTGCCAGCAGCTTAGTGAGGAATGAAGGCGAGACCCAGTACTTC. Translated, it gives CASSLVRNEGETQYF.

In the case of this clone: This sample also contains other DNA sequences that code for the same CDR3. This chain uses TRBV9 with TRBJ1-1, with D hard to call. This CDR3 comprises 15 residues. Germline V gene data show CDR1 as SGDLS and CDR2 as YYNGEE. Trimming removed 0 bases at V and 5 bases at J, with 14 bases between. CDR3 sequence: CASSVVDRGGTEAFF. CDR3 nucleotides: TGTGCCAGCAGCGTAGTGGACCGGGGAGGGACTGAAGCTTTCTTT.

The chain couples TRBV30 to TRBJ1-2; TRBD1 aligns across 9 bases. CDR1 and CDR2 from the germline V gene are GTSNPN and SVGIG (reference sequence). The CDR3 covers 14 residues. V was pared by 0 bases and J by 10 bases, with 9 bases of the junction left unmatched. CDR3 sequence: CAWSVYGQGFDYTF. CDR3 bases: TGTGCCTGGAGTGTTTACGGACAGGGGTTTGACTACACCTTC.

The chain uses TRBV2 and TRBJ1-4; D remains unclear. Germline V CDR1 and CDR2: SNHLY, FYNNEI. V dropped 8 bases and J dropped 0 bases, with 10 bases sitting between them. The CDR3 extends over 14 amino acids. CDR3: CASCREATNEKLFF. The CDR3 bases are TGTGCCAGCTGCCGGGAAGCAACTAATGAAAAACTGTTTTTT.

The rearrangement joins TRBV7-2 to TRBJ2-1; TRBD1 matches at 9 bases. Germline CDR1 and CDR2: SGHTA and FQGNSA. After removal of 5 bases from V and 9 bases from J, the junction contained 14 bases not matched to a gene. CDR3 length equals 16 residues. The CDR3 is CASSIRDRVFFGEQFF. The CDR3 DNA reads as TGTGCCAGCAGCATCCGGGACAGGGTCTTTTTTGGTGAGCAGTTCTTC.

The V call is TRBV5-1, the J call TRBJ2-7; maybe TRBD2 (5 bases). The V and J ends lost 3 bases and 2 bases respectively, with 6 bases between them. Germline V CDR1 and CDR2: SGHRS, YFSETQ. The CDR3 runs to 12 residues. This chain's CDR3 is CASSSGTYEQYF. The CDR3 nucleotides read TGCGCCAGCAGCTCCGGGACCTACGAGCAGTACTTC.

The rearrangement joins TRBV6-5 to TRBJ2-7, with TRBD2 identical over 7 bases. The CDR3 length is 15 residues. Germline V CDR1 and CDR2: MNHEY, SVGAGI. J was trimmed by 5 bases and V by 2 bases; bases with no gene match: 9. The CDR3 nucleotides read TGTGCCAGCAGTTACGGGAGGGGTAGTCTTGACGAGCAGTACTTC. It encodes CASSYGRGSLDEQYF.

The chain is built from TRBV3-1 (or the pseudogene TRBV3-2) and TRBJ1-2; maybe TRBD1 (5 bases). Per the germline V gene, CDR1 is LGHDT and CDR2 is YNNKEL (reference sequence). The CDR3 is 20 amino acids. V lost 4 bases and J lost 0, with 27 bases in between. The CDR3 nucleotides are TGTGCCAGCAGCCGGTTACTTCTTCCCGTTAAAGGACAATCTAACTATGGCTACACCTTC. It specifies CASSRLLLPVKGQSNYGYTF.

As DNA, the CDR3 is TGTGCCAGCAGCTTGGACTCAGTTTTTTCGACAAACACTGAAGCTTTCTTT. Translating gives CASSLDSVFSTNTEAFF. The rearrangement uses TRBV5-4 and TRBJ1-1, with D uncertain. Trimming stripped 0 bases from V and 2 bases from J, with 17 bases between. Germline lookup yields CDR1 SGHNT and CDR2 YYREEE (reference sequence). The CDR3 spans 17 residues.

The V and J genes are TRBV18 and TRBJ1-5; D is ambiguous. This CDR3 contains 18 residues. V was trimmed by 2 bases and J by 0 bases, leaving 17 bases between them. Germline V gene lookup returns CDR1 KGHSH and CDR2 LQKENI. The CDR3 nucleotides read TGTGCCAGCTCACCAGTAGGGAGGGTGAGTTATAGCAATCAGCCCCAGCATTTT. This sequence encodes CASSPVGRVSYSNQPQHF.

This clone was picked up one time. V usage is TRBV27 and J usage is TRBJ2-2; D gene unclear. V was shortened by 3 bases and J by 6 bases, with 8 bases between the two germline ends. The germline V gene encodes CDR1 MNHEY and CDR2 SMNVEV (reference sequence). The CDR3 consists of 13 residues. The DNA of the CDR3 is TGTGCCAGCAGTTTGAGACACGCCGGGGAGCTGTTTTTT. Its protein is CASSLRHAGELFF.

The chain recombines TRBV12-5 with TRBJ1-1; D call uncertain. The germline V and J ends were trimmed by 0 bases and 1 base, with 12 bases remaining between them. Germline V gives CDR1 LGHNT, CDR2 FRNRAP. This CDR3 spans 16 amino acids. This chain's CDR3 is CASGLVIGGANTEAFF. CDR3 coding DNA: TGTGCTAGTGGTTTGGTAATAGGAGGAGCGAACACTGAAGCTTTCTTT.

J is TRBJ1-5 and V is TRBV28, with TRBD1 as a possible D gene (5 bases). Per germline, CDR1 MDHEN and CDR2 SYDVKM. Between the trimmed V and J ends, which lost 6 bases and 2 bases, there was a span of 20 bases. CDR3 size: 17 residues. CDR3 bases: TGTGCCAGCAGCACCCTGACCGGGGGGAAAGGCAATCAGCCCCAGCATTTT. This codes for CASSTLTGGKGNQPQHF. Drawing the rest from reference TRBV28 and TRBJ1-5, the complete variable domain is DVKVTQSSRYLVKRTGEKVFLECVQDMDHENMFWYRQDPGLGLRLIYFSYDVKMKEKGDIPEGYSVSREKKERFSLILESASTNQTSMYLCASSTLTGGKGNQPQHFGDGTRLSIL.

The V call is TRBV12-3 or TRBV12-4, the J call TRBJ2-7; no reliable D call. V was pared by 1 base and J by 8 bases, with 9 bases between. This CDR3 comprises 12 residues. The CDR3 nucleotides are TGTGCCAGCAGTTTAGGTAGTTCGAAGCAGTACTTC. Translation: CASSLGSSKQYF.

The rearrangement links TRBV27 to TRBJ2-2, with 8 bases matching TRBD2. This CDR3 is built from 14 residues. V was pared by 4 bases and J by 7 bases, with 5 bases of the junction left unmatched. Germline assignment: CDR1 MNHEY and CDR2 SMNVEV (reference sequence). The CDR3 loop reads CASSSPGLVGELFF. DNA for the CDR3: TGTGCCAGCAGTTCGCCGGGACTAGTCGGGGAGCTGTTTTTT.

The genes are TRBV27 and TRBJ1-5, with D possibly matching TRBD1 (6 bases). V lost 5 bases and J 2 bases, leaving 16 bases between the germline ends. The CDR3 has 16 residues. Germline lookup yields CDR1 MNHEY and CDR2 SMNVEV (reference sequence). CDR3 DNA: TGTGCCAGCAGTCTAGTAGGGGGTCTTGGCAATCAGCCCCAGCATTTT. Its protein product is CASSLVGGLGNQPQHF.

The chain employs TRBV5-1 and TRBJ2-5; 8 nucleotides align to TRBD2. Germline trimming cut 0 bases from V and 3 bases from J; bases unmatched to any gene: 7. Germline V lookup: CDR1 SGHRS, CDR2 YFSETQ. This CDR3 has 16 amino acids. CDR3 sequence reads: CASSLVLAGFEETQYF. CDR3 nucleotide sequence: TGCGCCAGCAGCTTGGTCCTAGCGGGCTTTGAAGAGACCCAGTACTTC.

The V and J genes are TRBV28 and TRBJ1-1; 12 nucleotides line up with TRBD1. The ends lost 3 bases at V and 3 bases at J; junction bases unmatched: 14. The CDR3 loop spans 19 amino acids. Germline V gives CDR1 MDHEN, CDR2 SYDVKM. CDR3 DNA sequence: TGTGCCAGCAGTTTCCCGGGACAGGGGGCCTTAGGAGCCGACACTGAAGCTTTCTTT. Translated: CASSFPGQGALGADTEAFF.